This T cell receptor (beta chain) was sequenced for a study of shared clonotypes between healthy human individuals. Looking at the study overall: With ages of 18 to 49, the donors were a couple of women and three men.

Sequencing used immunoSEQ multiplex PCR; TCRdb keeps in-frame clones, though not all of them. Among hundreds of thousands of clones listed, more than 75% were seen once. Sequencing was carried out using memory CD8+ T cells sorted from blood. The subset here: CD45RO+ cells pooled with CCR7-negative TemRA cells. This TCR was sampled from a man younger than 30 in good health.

CDR3 nucleotide sequence: TGTGCCAGCAGTGTCTCCGGGACTAGCCCACACGAGCAGTACTTC. This encodes CASSVSGTSPHEQYF. J is TRBJ2-7 and V is TRBV27; 9 nucleotides line up with TRBD2. The trim removed 5 bases at V and 5 bases at J, leaving 10 bases unmatched. Germline values: CDR1 MNHEY, CDR2 SMNVEV (reference sequence). The CDR3 spans 15 residues.